The 25 T cell receptor beta chains below come from one sample, sequenced in a study of response to subunit inactivated influenza vaccine. TCRdb ran MiXCR on the RT-PCR reads and lists one entry per CDR3 protein. The sample shows 530,000 or so distinct CDR3 sequences, approximately 15% of them seen only once. The source was PBMCs from blood, collected 11 to 12 days after vaccination. These receptors were obtained from a man between 50 and 59 years old who received an inactivated influenza vaccine.

This clonotype was counted a few times. The chain is built from TRBV11-1 and TRBJ2-7, with TRBD1 identical over 12 bases. The germline CDR1 and CDR2 sequences are SGHAT and FQDESV (reference sequence). CDR3 length: 16 residues. The V and J ends lost 3 bases and 7 bases, in that order; junction bases with no gene match: 10. CDR3 in amino acids: CASSFGIRDRGREQYF. DNA for the CDR3: TGTGCCAGCAGCTTCGGTATAAGGGACAGGGGGCGTGAGCAGTACTTC. The entire variable domain, with the rest obtained from reference TRBV11-1 and TRBJ2-7, is as follows: EAEVAQSPRYKITEKSQAVAFWCDPISGHATLYWYRQILGQGPELLVQFQDESVVDDSQLPKDRFSAERLKGVDSTLKIQPAELGDSAMYLCASSFGIRDRGREQYFGPGTRLTVT.

To note about this clonotype: Since the CDR3 does not end with the conserved phenylalanine or tryptophan, this likely comes from a read error. This rearrangement joins TRBV4-2 to TRBJ2-3, with 9 bases identical to TRBD2. Per the germline V gene, CDR1 is LGHNA and CDR2 is YNFKEQ. This CDR3 has 16 amino acids. V lost 5 bases and J lost 7; bases outside the gene matches: 13. The CDR3 DNA sequence: TGTGCCAGCAGCGACCCGACTAGCGGAGATCCTAATACGCAGTATTAT. This codes for CASSDPTSGDPNTQYY.

The J gene is TRBJ2-1, the V gene TRBV6-2 or TRBV6-3, with D possibly being TRBD1 or TRBD2 (7 bases each). V lost 6 bases, J lost 9 bases, and 24 bases lay in between. The CDR3 runs 16 residues. Germline CDR1 and CDR2: MNHEY and SVGEGT. DNA of the CDR3: TGTGCCAGCAGAGGAACAGGGGAGGGAGGTTGGTCTGAGCAGTTCTTC. This sequence encodes CASRGTGEGGWSEQFF.

This clonotype was observed at least ten times. The genes are TRBV18 and TRBJ2-2; D is undetermined. Germline CDR1 is KGHSH and CDR2 is LQKENI. The ends were cut back, 2 bases at V and 2 bases at J, with 9 bases in the middle. The CDR3 is 15 residues long. CDR3 residues: CASSPRQANTGELFF. CDR3 DNA: TGTGCCAGCTCACCAAGACAAGCTAACACCGGGGAGCTGTTTTTT.

This clonotype has just one count. This chain joins TRBV29-1 and TRBJ2-3; possible D gene TRBD2, 5 bases. V lost 7 bases, J lost 6 bases, and 14 bases lay in between. In germline, CDR1 is SQVTM, CDR2 ANQGSEA. CDR3 length: 12 residues. CDR3 amino acids: CSGGREPDTQYF. CDR3 DNA: TGCAGCGGGGGAAGGGAGCCTGATACGCAGTATTTT.

The V gene is TRBV12-3 or TRBV12-4, the J gene TRBJ2-7; 14 bases match TRBD2. The CDR3 runs 15 residues. V was clipped by 3 bases and J by 7 bases; unmatched bases: 5. CDR3 sequence reads: CASSLGLAGAEEQYF. The CDR3 region has the DNA TGTGCCAGCAGTTTGGGACTAGCGGGAGCGGAGGAGCAGTACTTC.

This clonotype occurred a few times. The chain recombines TRBV5-1 with TRBJ2-5, with D possibly being TRBD1 (6 bases). Germline CDR1 reads SGHRS; CDR2 reads YFSETQ. V was clipped by 3 bases and J by 5 bases, with 14 bases between them. CDR3 length: 14 residues. The DNA of the CDR3 is TGCGCCAGCAGCTCGATGACAGGACGGGAGACCCAGTACTTC. Translation gives CASSSMTGRETQYF.

The gene calls are TRBV2 and TRBJ1-6; 7 nucleotides match TRBD1. CDR3 length: 14 amino acids. Germline CDR1 reads SNHLY; CDR2 reads FYNNEI. The V segment lost 2 bases and the J segment 11 bases; nucleotides outside the gene matches: 6. The CDR3 DNA reads as TGTGCCAGCAGTGAACAGGGGGGCAGGACACCCCTCCACTTT. It codes for CASSEQGGRTPLHF.

J is TRBJ2-3 and V is TRBV29-1; 8 bases fit TRBD2. Looked up from germline, CDR1 is SQVTM and CDR2 is ANQGSEA. The CDR3 extends over 16 amino acids. V shed 6 bases and J 6 bases; nucleotides not matched to a gene: 17. The CDR3 DNA sequence: TGCAGCGTGCTCGAGCGAACACTAGCGGTCGAGGATACGCAGTATTTT. Translated: CSVLERTLAVEDTQYF.

The chain couples TRBV28 to TRBJ2-4; D may correspond to TRBD1 or TRBD2 (5 bases each). Germline loops: CDR1 MDHEN, CDR2 SYDVKM. The CDR3 is made up of 12 amino acids. V gave up 2 bases and J gave up 15 bases, with 14 bases separating them. This CDR3 reads CASSLTPGRAYF. CDR3 nucleotide sequence: TGTGCCAGCAGTTTAACACCGGGACGGGCGTACTTC.

This clonotype was seen only a few times. The chain recombines TRBV12-3 or TRBV12-4 with TRBJ2-2; possibly TRBD1 for D (6 bases). Trimming took 2 bases from V and 7 from J, leaving 11 bases between them. This CDR3 is 14 amino acids long. The chain's CDR3 is CASSLRTVGGELFF. The CDR3 DNA is TGTGCCAGCAGTTTACGGACAGTCGGCGGGGAGCTGTTTTTT.

This clonotype was recorded a few times. The chain uses TRBV29-1 and TRBJ2-4; 8 bases are shared with TRBD1. The junction had 7 bases not matched to a gene; V was cut back by 6 bases and J by 3 bases. Germline V gene lookup returns CDR1 SQVTM and CDR2 ANQGSEA. This CDR3 comprises 14 residues. CDR3 loop: CSVETGDGKNIQYF. The CDR3 nucleotides are TGCAGCGTGGAGACAGGGGATGGCAAAAACATTCAGTACTTC.

The chain recombines TRBV28 with TRBJ2-1, with 7 bases lining up with TRBD1. Germline assignment: CDR1 MDHEN and CDR2 SYDVKM. The CDR3 is made up of 14 amino acids. V trimming: 4 bases; J trimming: 4 bases; junction bases outside the gene matches: 4. This CDR3 reads CASSSPTGYNEQFF. CDR3 nucleotides: TGTGCCAGCAGTTCCCCGACAGGGTACAATGAGCAGTTCTTC.

The rearrangement uses TRBV18 and TRBJ2-2, with D possibly TRBD2 on 6 matching bases. This CDR3 is built from 15 residues. V was shortened by 2 bases and J by 3 bases, with 10 bases between the two germline ends. In germline, CDR1 is KGHSH, CDR2 LQKENI. For the CDR3, the DNA is TGTGCCAGCTCACCATTGGAGGGCCACACCGGGGAGCTGTTTTTT. Protein sequence: CASSPLEGHTGELFF.

A few counts support this clonotype. The chain couples TRBV5-1 to TRBJ2-1; D is tentatively TRBD1 or TRBD2 (5 bases each). The germline V gene has CDR1 SGHRS and CDR2 YFSETQ. With 0 bases removed from V and 7 bases from J, the gap between germline ends came to 14 bases. This CDR3 contains 15 residues. The CDR3 DNA reads TGCGCCAGCAGCTTGGTCCCGGGGACGGTTAATGAGCAGTTCTTC. Amino acid sequence: CASSLVPGTVNEQFF.

This clonotype was detected only a few times. The chain carries TRBV29-1 and TRBJ2-7; perhaps TRBD2 as D (5 bases). CDR3 length equals 13 residues. Germline values: CDR1 SQVTM, CDR2 ANQGSEA. Trimming pared 6 bases from V and 0 bases from J, leaving 12 bases between. The CDR3 protein is CSVSGRNSYEQYF. The CDR3 DNA is TGCAGCGTCAGCGGACGGAACTCCTACGAGCAGTACTTC.

This clonotype appeared a few times. This rearrangement joins TRBV6-5 to TRBJ1-4; D remains ambiguous. This CDR3 is built from 15 residues. CDR1 is MNHEY, CDR2 SVGAGI, per germline. The V and J ends lost 2 bases and 7 bases respectively, with 14 bases between them. The CDR3 region is CASSYVGQPIEKLFF. The CDR3 DNA follows: TGTGCCAGCAGTTACGTAGGGCAGCCGATTGAAAAACTGTTTTTT.

This chain links TRBV20-1 with TRBJ1-1, with 10 bases lining up with TRBD1. This CDR3 comprises 12 residues. The junction had 9 bases not matched to a gene; V was cut back by 6 bases and J by 11 bases. Germline CDR1 reads DFQATT; CDR2 reads SNEGSKA (reference sequence). CDR3 loop: CSAPRQGAFAFF. The CDR3 bases are TGCAGTGCCCCTCGACAGGGGGCTTTCGCTTTCTTT.

A few counts support this clonotype. V and J are TRBV6-2 or TRBV6-3 and TRBJ2-3; TRBD2 matches 10 bases. The CDR3 contains 16 residues. V shed 4 bases and J 2 bases; nucleotides not matched to a gene: 6. From germline, CDR1 is MNHEY and CDR2 SVGEGT. The CDR3 bases are TGTGCCAGCAGTTTCCTAGCGGGGGCCCCCACAGATACGCAGTATTTT. This gives the protein CASSFLAGAPTDTQYF.

For this clonotype: Given a much more abundant clone one base away, this may be a read error. The V gene is TRBV5-1, the J gene TRBJ2-3, with D possibly being TRBD2 (5 bases). In germline, CDR1 is SGHRS, CDR2 YFSETQ. The ends were cut back, 5 bases at V and 4 bases at J, with 14 bases in the middle. The CDR3 has 14 residues. The CDR3 region is CASREDRTSDTQYF. The DNA for the CDR3 is TGCGCCAGCAGGGAGGATCGGACGTCAGATACGCAGTATTTT.

In this sample, this clonotype turned up many times. The chain has TRBV5-1 and TRBJ2-7; 8 positions agree with TRBD1. V was pared by 4 bases and J by 4 bases, with 10 bases of the junction left unmatched. Per germline, CDR1 SGHRS and CDR2 YFSETQ. This CDR3 has 15 amino acids. This chain's CDR3 is CASSPGQGGQYEQYF. The DNA of the CDR3 is TGCGCCAGCAGCCCCGGACAGGGAGGCCAATACGAGCAGTACTTC.

This chain's CDR3 is CATSRSLAGGGDTQYF. The CDR3 DNA reads TGTGCCACCAGCAGATCACTAGCGGGGGGAGGAGATACGCAGTATTTT. The J gene is TRBJ2-3, the V gene TRBV15; 12 bases agree with TRBD2. J was trimmed by 5 bases and V by 2 bases; bases with no gene match: 5. From germline, CDR1 is LNHNV and CDR2 YYDKDF (reference sequence). The CDR3 runs 16 residues.

The chain combines TRBV19 with TRBJ1-5, with D perhaps matching TRBD1 (6 bases). The germline V gene has CDR1 LNHDA and CDR2 SQIVND (reference sequence). V dropped 8 bases and J dropped 5 bases, with 16 bases sitting between them. The CDR3 has 14 amino acids. The CDR3 protein is CASGITGLDQPQHF. CDR3 nucleotide sequence: TGTGCCAGTGGGATTACAGGGTTGGATCAGCCCCAGCATTTT. The entire variable domain, with the rest obtained from reference TRBV19 and TRBJ1-5, is as follows: DGGITQSPKYLFRKEGQNVTLSCEQNLNHDAMYWYRQDPGQGLRLIYYSQIVNDFQKGDIAEGYSVSREKKESFPLTVTSAQKNPTAFYLCASGITGLDQPQHFGDGTRLSIL.

This clonotype was picked up many times. A junction boundary mismatches the germline segment, possibly from a read error. The rearrangement uses TRBV10-1 and TRBJ2-5; D remains unclear. The CDR3 is 13 residues long. Germline V lookup: CDR1 WNHNN, CDR2 SYGVQD (reference sequence). DNA of the CDR3: TGCGCCAGCAGTGAAGCCGTCCAAGGGACCCAGTACTTC. Residues: CASSEAVQGTQYF.

The chain uses TRBV28 and TRBJ2-1; 13 bases are shared with TRBD2. The V segment lost 6 bases and the J segment 6 bases; nucleotides outside the gene matches: 2. Germline-derived CDR1 and CDR2 are MDHEN and SYDVKM. The CDR3 runs to 14 residues. For the CDR3, the DNA is TGTGCCAGCAGGGGACTAGCGGGGCCCAATGAGCAGTTCTTC. Its protein is CASRGLAGPNEQFF.